This TCR beta chain was obtained from a study of beta chain features in type 1 diabetes. As for the study in general: Comparable age, gender and cell yields were observed in patients relative to healthy donors.

About this clone itself: Its target is unknown.

CDR1 is SGHVS, CDR2 FQNEAQ, per germline. V was cut by 7 bases and J by 0 bases, with 12 bases left in between. The CDR3 contains 14 residues. Notes on the study in general: Among all four CD4+ subsets, Type 1 diabetes patients had TCRB CDR3s that were moderately but significantly shorter. In the patient group, naive, central memory and Treg TCRB repertoires seemed more alike than in the healthy donor group. VDJ junctions sequenced from type 1 diabetes patients showed fewer insertions and more deletions. Any HLA type influence on TCRB rearrangement was left unresolved here.

Sequencing targeted expressed TCRB transcripts, as all isolated RNA had been reverse transcribed. The method was immunoSEQ multiplex PCR; TCRdb's version includes in-frame clones alone and lacks a portion of them. The sample includes about 27,000 clones, roughly three fifths of them seen just once. The source material was Tregs from blood. This rearrangement joins TRBV7-8 to TRBJ1-1, with D unresolved. This sequence was found in a woman aged 18-30 years with type 1 diabetes. CDR3 sequence: CASKLGGMNTEAFF. CDR3 sequence (DNA): TGTGCCAGCAAATTGGGAGGGATGAACACTGAAGCTTTCTTT. The full variable domain, completed using reference TRBV7-8 and TRBJ1-1, is GAGVSQSPRYKVAKRGQDVALRCDPISGHVSLFWYQQALGQGPEFLTYFQNEAQLDKSGLPSDRFFAERPEGSVSTLKIQRTQQEDSAVYLCASKLGGMNTEAFFGQGTRLTVV.